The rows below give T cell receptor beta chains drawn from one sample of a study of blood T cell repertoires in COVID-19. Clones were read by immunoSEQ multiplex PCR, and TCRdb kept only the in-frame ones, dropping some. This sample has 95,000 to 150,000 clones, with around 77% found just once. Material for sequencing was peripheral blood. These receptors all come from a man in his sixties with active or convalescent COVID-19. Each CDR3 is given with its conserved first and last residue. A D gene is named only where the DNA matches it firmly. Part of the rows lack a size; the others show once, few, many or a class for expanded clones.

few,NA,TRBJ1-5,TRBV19,TGTGCCAGTAAAGAAACCGCCCCTCTAGGGCCCCAGCATTTT,CASKETAPLGPQHF
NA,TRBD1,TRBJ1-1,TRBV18,TGTGCCAGCTCACCTCGGACAGGGAACACTGAAGCTTTCTTT,CASSPRTGNTEAFF
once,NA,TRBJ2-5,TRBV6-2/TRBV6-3,TGTGCCAGCAGTTACTCGATTAACCGAGGTCATGAAGAGACCCAGTACTTC,CASSYSINRGHEETQYF
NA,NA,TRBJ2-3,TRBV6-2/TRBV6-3,TGTGCCAGCAGTTTTCTATTACAGGGCCCGGGAGGTTGGACAGATACGCAGTATTTT,CASSFLLQGPGGWTDTQYF
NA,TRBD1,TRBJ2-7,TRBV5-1,TGCGCCAGCAGCTTGTTTCTGGTCGGGACAGGGACCTACGAGCAGTACTTC,CASSLFLVGTGTYEQYF
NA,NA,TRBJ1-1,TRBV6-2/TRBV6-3,TGTGCCAGCAGTTACCTCAGGAACACTGAAGCTTTCTTT,CASSYLRNTEAFF
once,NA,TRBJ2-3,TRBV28,TGTGCCAGCAGTTTAGTCGCAGGGTTAACAGATACGCAGTATTTT,CASSLVAGLTDTQYF
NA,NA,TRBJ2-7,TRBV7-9,TGTGCCAGCAGCTCTAGATTATACGAGCAGTACTTC,CASSSRLYEQYF
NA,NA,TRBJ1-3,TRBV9,TGTGCCAGCAGCTTCTCTTCGGGTAGCGGCACCATATATTTT,CASSFSSGSGTIYF
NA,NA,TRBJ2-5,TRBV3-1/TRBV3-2,TGTGCCAGCAGCGACCTAGGTAGGGGCCCCGGTAACCAAGAGACCCAGTACTTC,CASSDLGRGPGNQETQYF
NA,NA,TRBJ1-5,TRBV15,TGTGCCACCAGCAGAGTCAGGATTAGCAATCAGCCCCAGCATTTT,CATSRVRISNQPQHF
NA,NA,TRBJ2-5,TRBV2,TGTGCCAGCAGTTACAGCGGAGAGACCCAGTACTTC,CASSYSGETQYF
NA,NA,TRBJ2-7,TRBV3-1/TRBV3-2,TGTGCCAGCAGCCAAGTCGGAGGGTCCCACGAGCAGTACTTC,CASSQVGGSHEQYF